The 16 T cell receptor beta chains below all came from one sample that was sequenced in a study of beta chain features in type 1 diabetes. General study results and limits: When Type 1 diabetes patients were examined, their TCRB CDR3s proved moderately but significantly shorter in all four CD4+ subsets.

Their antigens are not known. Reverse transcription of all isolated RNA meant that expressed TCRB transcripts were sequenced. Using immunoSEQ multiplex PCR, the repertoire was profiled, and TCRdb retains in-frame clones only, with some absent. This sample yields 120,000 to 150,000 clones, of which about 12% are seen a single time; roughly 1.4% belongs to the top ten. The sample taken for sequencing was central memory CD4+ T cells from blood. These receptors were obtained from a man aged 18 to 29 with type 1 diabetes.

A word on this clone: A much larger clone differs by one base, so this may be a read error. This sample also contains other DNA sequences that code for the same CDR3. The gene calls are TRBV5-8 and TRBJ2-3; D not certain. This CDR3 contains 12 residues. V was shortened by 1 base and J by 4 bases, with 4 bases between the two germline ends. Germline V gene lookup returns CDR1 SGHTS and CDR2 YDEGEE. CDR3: CASSLRADTQYF. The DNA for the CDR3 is TGTGCCAGCAGCTTGAGAGCAGATACGCAGTATTTT.

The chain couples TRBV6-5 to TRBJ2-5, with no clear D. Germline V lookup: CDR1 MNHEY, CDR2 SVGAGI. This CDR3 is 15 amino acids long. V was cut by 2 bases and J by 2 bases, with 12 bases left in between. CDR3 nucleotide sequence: TGTGCCAGCAGTTACACGGGTTTCGGTCAAGAGACCCAGTACTTC. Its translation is CASSYTGFGQETQYF.

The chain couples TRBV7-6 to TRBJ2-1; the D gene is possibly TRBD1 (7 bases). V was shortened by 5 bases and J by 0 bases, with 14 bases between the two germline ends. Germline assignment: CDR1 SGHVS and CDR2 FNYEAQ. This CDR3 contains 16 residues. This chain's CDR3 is CASSRGGTASYNEQFF. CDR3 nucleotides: TGTGCCAGCAGCCGAGGCGGGACAGCCTCCTACAATGAGCAGTTCTTC.

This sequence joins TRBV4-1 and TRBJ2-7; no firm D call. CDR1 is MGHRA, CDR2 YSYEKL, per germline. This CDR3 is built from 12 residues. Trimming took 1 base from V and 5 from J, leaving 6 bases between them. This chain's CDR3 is CASSQVVNEQYF. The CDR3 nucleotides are TGCGCCAGCAGCCAAGTGGTGAACGAGCAGTACTTC.

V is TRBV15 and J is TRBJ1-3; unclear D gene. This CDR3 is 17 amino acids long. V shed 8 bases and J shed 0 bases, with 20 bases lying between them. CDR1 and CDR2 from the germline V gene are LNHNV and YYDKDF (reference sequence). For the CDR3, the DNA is TGTGCCACCGCTTGGGGAGGGAAGCCCTCCTCTGGAAACACCATATATTTT. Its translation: CATAWGGKPSSGNTIYF.

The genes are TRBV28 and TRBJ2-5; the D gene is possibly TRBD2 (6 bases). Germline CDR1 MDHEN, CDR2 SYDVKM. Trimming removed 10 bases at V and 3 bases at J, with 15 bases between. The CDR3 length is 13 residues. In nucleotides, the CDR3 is TGTGCCACCCTAAGGAGGGGTAAAGAGACCCAGTACTTC. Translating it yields CATLRRGKETQYF.

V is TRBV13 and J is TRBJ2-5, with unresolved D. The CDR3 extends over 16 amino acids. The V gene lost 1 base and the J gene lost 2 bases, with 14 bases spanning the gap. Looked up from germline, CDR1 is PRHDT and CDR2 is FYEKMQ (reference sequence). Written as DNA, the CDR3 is TGTGCCAGCAGCTTAGTGGTCCAGGAAGGGCAAGAGACCCAGTACTTC. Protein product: CASSLVVQEGQETQYF.

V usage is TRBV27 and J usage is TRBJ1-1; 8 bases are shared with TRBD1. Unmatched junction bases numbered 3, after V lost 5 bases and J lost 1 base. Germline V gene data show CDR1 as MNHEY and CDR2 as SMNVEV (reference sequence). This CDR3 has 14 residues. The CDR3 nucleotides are TGTGCCAGCAGTCTGGGACAGGCGAACACTGAAGCTTTCTTT. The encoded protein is CASSLGQANTEAFF.

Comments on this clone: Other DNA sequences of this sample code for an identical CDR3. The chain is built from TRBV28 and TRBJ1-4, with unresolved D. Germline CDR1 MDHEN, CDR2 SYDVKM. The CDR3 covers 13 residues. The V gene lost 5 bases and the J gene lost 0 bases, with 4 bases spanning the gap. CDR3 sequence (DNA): TGTGCCAGCAGTCTGTCAACTAATGAAAAACTGTTTTTT. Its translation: CASSLSTNEKLFF.

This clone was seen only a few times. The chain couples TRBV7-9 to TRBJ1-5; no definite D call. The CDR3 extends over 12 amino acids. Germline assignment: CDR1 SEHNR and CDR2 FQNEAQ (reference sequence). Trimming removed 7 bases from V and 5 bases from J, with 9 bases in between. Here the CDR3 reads CASTVNDQPQHF. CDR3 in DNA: TGTGCCAGCACCGTGAATGATCAGCCCCAGCATTTT.

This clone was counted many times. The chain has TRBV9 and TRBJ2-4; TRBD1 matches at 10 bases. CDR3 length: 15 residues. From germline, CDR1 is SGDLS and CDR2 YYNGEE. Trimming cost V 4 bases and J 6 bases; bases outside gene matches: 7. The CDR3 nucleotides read TGTGCCAGCAGCACCGGGACAGGGGAGGGAAACATTCAGTACTTC. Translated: CASSTGTGEGNIQYF. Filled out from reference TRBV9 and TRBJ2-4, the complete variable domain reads DSGVTQTPKHLITATGQRVTLRCSPRSGDLSVYWYQQSLDQGLQFLIQYYNGEERAKGNILERFSAQQFPDLHSELNLSSLELGDSALYFCASSTGTGEGNIQYFGAGTRLSVL.

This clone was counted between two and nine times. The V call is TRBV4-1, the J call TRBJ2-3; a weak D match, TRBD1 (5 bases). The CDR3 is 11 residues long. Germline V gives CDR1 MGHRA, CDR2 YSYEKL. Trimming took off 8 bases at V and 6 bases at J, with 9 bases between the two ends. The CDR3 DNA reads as TGCGCCAGCGCAGGGTCGGATACGCAGTATTTT. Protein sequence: CASAGSDTQYF.

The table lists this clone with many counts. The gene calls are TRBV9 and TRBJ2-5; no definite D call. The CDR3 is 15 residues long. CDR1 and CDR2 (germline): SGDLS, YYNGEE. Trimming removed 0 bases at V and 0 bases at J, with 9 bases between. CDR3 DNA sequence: TGTGCCAGCAGCGTAGGGCAGACGTACCAAGAGACCCAGTACTTC. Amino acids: CASSVGQTYQETQYF.

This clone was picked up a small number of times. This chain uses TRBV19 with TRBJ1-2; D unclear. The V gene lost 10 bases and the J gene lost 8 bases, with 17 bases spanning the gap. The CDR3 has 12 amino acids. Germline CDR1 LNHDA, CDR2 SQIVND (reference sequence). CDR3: CATSSRPEGYTF. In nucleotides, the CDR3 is TGTGCCACTTCTTCCAGGCCGGAGGGCTACACCTTC.

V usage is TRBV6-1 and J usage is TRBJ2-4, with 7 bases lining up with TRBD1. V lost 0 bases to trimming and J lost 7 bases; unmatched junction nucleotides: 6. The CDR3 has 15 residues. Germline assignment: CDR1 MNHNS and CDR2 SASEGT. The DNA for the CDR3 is TGTGCCAGCAGTGAAGCATTACAGGGGTGGAACATTCAGTACTTC. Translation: CASSEALQGWNIQYF.

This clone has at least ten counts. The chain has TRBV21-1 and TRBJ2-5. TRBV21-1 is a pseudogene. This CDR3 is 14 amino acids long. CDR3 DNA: TGTGCCAGCAGCAAAGATAGCAGGGAGGAGACCCAGTACTTC. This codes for CASSKDSREETQYF.